Listed below are T cell receptor beta chains from one sample, sequenced in a study of blood T cells in healthy people across ages. TCRdb reprocessed the 5' RACE reads via MiXCR and lists one record per CDR3 protein. Here the sample spans 1.5 million to 2 million distinct CDR3 sequences, approximately 32% being singletons. Sequenced sample: blood. The receptors stem from a woman aged 30 to 39 in good health. The CDR3 runs from the conserved cysteine through the conserved F or W. D genes are given only for firm matches. Where a row states a size, it is once, few, many or the class of an expanded clone; other rows omit it.

j_call d_call v_call clone_size cdr3_aa cdr3_nt
TRBJ1-1 NA TRBV30 NA CAWSGRGANTEAFF TGTGCCTGGAGTGGACGGGGGGCAAACACTGAAGCTTTCTTT
TRBJ2-7 NA TRBV20-1 few CSADPGAVHSSYEQYF TGCAGTGCCGACCCCGGGGCTGTTCATAGCTCCTACGAGCAGTACTTC
TRBJ2-2 NA TRBV15 NA CATSGIGGRVNTGELFF TGTGCCACCAGCGGGATTGGGGGTCGGGTAAACACCGGGGAGCTGTTTTTT
TRBJ2-5 TRBD2 TRBV9 NA CASSVEASGGGQETQYF TGTGCCAGCAGCGTAGAGGCTAGCGGGGGAGGGCAAGAGACCCAGTACTTC
TRBJ2-7 NA TRBV10-1 NA CASSGSRLSGEQYF TGCGCCAGCAGTGGCTCGAGACTATCGGGCGAGCAGTACTTC
TRBJ1-1 NA TRBV27 NA CASTPGGRGLGNTEAFF TGTGCCAGCACCCCTGGAGGCAGGGGCTTAGGGAACACTGAAGCTTTCTTT
TRBJ2-3 NA TRBV10-1 NA CASILIPGTDTQYF TGCGCCAGCATTCTAATACCCGGCACAGATACGCAGTATTTT
TRBJ2-1 NA TRBV20-1 many CSATVSYNEQFF TGCAGTGCTACTGTCTCCTACAATGAGCAGTTCTTC
TRBJ2-7 TRBD1 TRBV13 NA CASSTRGQGRYEQYF TGTGCCAGCAGCACCCGGGGACAGGGGCGCTACGAGCAGTACTTC
TRBJ2-4 TRBD2 TRBV2 NA CASSERLAGPGKNIQYF TGTGCCAGCAGTGAAAGACTAGCGGGGCCGGGCAAAAACATTCAGTACTTC
TRBJ1-4 NA TRBV29-1 NA CSVGGGSQDGEKLFF TGCAGCGTTGGGGGGGGCTCCCAGGACGGTGAAAAACTGTTTTTT
TRBJ2-3 NA TRBV3-1 many CASSQVGGGTDTQYF TGTGCCAGCAGCCAAGTAGGGGGAGGCACAGATACGCAGTATTTT
TRBJ2-1 TRBD2 TRBV29-1 NA CSVTTSGEQFF TGCAGCGTTACAACTAGCGGCGAGCAGTTCTTC
TRBJ2-7 TRBD1 TRBV6-1 NA CASRGTGNYEQYF TGTGCCAGCAGAGGGACAGGGAACTACGAGCAGTACTTC
TRBJ2-5 NA TRBV18 NA CASSPGDRFDGETQYF TGTGCCAGCTCACCTGGTGACAGGTTCGATGGGGAGACCCAGTACTTC
TRBJ2-1 TRBD2 TRBV28 many CATFNGGSGYNEQFF TGTGCCACCTTCAACGGGGGGAGTGGGTACAATGAGCAGTTCTTC
TRBJ2-2 NA TRBV5-6 few CASSLAGAVVTTGELFF TGTGCCAGCAGCTTGGCCGGAGCGGTCGTCACTACCGGGGAGCTGTTTTTT
TRBJ2-7 NA TRBV20-1 NA CSARRVGYEQYF TGCAGTGCTAGGAGGGTGGGCTACGAGCAGTACTTC
TRBJ2-4 TRBD1 TRBV19 NA CASKRTGKNIQYF TGTGCCAGTAAGAGGACAGGAAAAAACATTCAGTACTTC
TRBJ2-7 TRBD2 TRBV20-1 few CSARLAGGNPYEQYF TGCAGTGCTAGACTAGCGGGAGGAAATCCCTACGAGCAGTACTTC
TRBJ1-1 NA TRBV5-1 few CASSLEGRFYTEAFF TGCGCCAGCAGCTTGGAAGGGAGATTCTACACTGAAGCTTTCTTT
TRBJ2-1 TRBD2 TRBV5-1 few CASSSSGGYEQFF TGCGCCAGCAGCAGTAGCGGGGGATATGAGCAGTTCTTC
TRBJ2-7 NA TRBV7-9 NA CASTTPRGAYEQYF TGTGCCAGCACCACCCCGAGGGGGGCCTACGAGCAGTACTTC
TRBJ1-6 TRBD1 TRBV6-1 NA CASSEAAGGSFNSPLHF TGTGCCAGCAGTGAAGCGGCAGGGGGATCCTTTAATTCACCCCTCCACTTT
TRBJ1-1 NA TRBV12-5 few CASGLGSPGNTEAFF TGTGCTAGTGGTTTGGGCAGTCCGGGTAACACTGAAGCTTTCTTT
TRBJ2-3 TRBD2 TRBV25-1 NA CASGQAGGGDTQYF TGTGCCAGCGGCCAGGCGGGGGGCGGCGATACGCAGTATTTT
TRBJ1-2 TRBD1 TRBV20-1 NA CSARTDRGDSYTF TGCAGTGCTCGAACGGACAGGGGGGATAGCTACACCTTC
TRBJ2-1 TRBD2 TRBV7-2 NA CASSFAGEPYNEQFF TGTGCCAGCAGCTTCGCGGGGGAGCCCTACAATGAGCAGTTCTTC
TRBJ2-1 TRBD2 TRBV20-1 few CSARAHRREVFRGEQFF TGCAGTGCTAGAGCCCACCGGCGGGAGGTATTCCGAGGGGAGCAGTTCTTC